This T cell receptor beta chain was captured in a study of T cell responses to AZD1222 COVID-19 vaccine. As regards this clone: Its antigen is as yet unknown.

The V gene lost 1 base and the J gene lost 3 bases, with 13 bases spanning the gap. From germline, CDR1 is SGHDN and CDR2 FVKESK. The CDR3 has 17 residues. Produced via immunoSEQ multiplex PCR; TCRdb's table is partial and in-frame only. The top ten hold about 1% of the sample, which has roughly 200,000 clones, about 93% seen once. Broader study findings: Distributed over spike, vaccine-associated CD4 TCRs predominated at 160-218 and 743-854. Females outnumbered males among donors, who were mostly white British; clonal diversity was possibly underestimated. Rises in breadth and depth of Spike-specific TCRs came after two AZD1222 doses. No day 14 peak samples; only post-peak repertoires were characterized.

The source of this sequence is an adult who received the MenACWY meningococcal vaccine as a control. Here the sequenced sample was peripheral blood, taken 28 days after the second dose of the MenACWY control vaccine. The chain joins TRBV14 to TRBJ1-6; maybe TRBD1 (5 bases). The CDR3: CASSQGPGLSYNSPLHF. The DNA of the CDR3 is TGTGCCAGCAGCCAAGGACCGGGACTGAGCTATAATTCACCCCTCCACTTT. The full variable domain, rest sourced from reference TRBV14 and TRBJ1-6, is EAGVTQFPSHSVIEKGQTVTLRCDPISGHDNLYWYRRVMGKEIKFLLHFVKESKQDESGMPNNRFLAERTGGTYSTLKVQPAELEDSGVYFCASSQGPGLSYNSPLHFGNGTRLTVT.